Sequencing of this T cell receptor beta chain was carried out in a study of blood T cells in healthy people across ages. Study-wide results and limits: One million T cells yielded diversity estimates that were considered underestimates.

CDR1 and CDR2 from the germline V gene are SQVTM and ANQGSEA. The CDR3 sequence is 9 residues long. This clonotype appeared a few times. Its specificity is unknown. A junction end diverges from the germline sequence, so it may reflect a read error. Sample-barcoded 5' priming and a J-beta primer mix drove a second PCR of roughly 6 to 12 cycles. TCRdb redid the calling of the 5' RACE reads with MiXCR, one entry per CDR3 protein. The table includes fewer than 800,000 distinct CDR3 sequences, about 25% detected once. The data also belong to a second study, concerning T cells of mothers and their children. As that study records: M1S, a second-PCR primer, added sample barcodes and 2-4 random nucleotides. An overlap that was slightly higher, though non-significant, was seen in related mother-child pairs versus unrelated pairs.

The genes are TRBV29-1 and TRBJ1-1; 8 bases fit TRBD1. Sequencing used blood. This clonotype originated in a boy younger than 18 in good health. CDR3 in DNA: TGCAGCGCCCTAAACAGGGGGAATTTT. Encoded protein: CSALNRGNF.